This TCR beta chain originates from a study of T cell responses to AZD1222 COVID-19 vaccine. Overall study findings and caveats: Most donors were white British, females outnumbered males, and clonal diversity was possibly underestimated. Unmutated variant regions reportedly attract nearly half of all spike-specific TCRs.

Produced via immunoSEQ multiplex PCR; TCRdb's table is partial and in-frame only. The sample includes over 45,000 clones, roughly 87% of them seen just once. Worth noting for this clone: Its target is unknown.

This CDR3 region has 15 residues. CDR1 SEHNR and CDR2 FQNEAQ come from the germline V gene (reference sequence). V lost 4 bases, J lost 2 bases, and 15 bases lay in between. The sequence was obtained from an adult in good health. Sequences were derived from peripheral blood, sampled on day 0 of AZD1222 vaccination. The V gene is TRBV7-9, the J gene TRBJ2-7; D is possibly TRBD2 (5 bases). DNA of the CDR3: TGTGCCAGCAGCTCGTACGGGGAGCTGACCTACGAGCAGTACTTC. Its protein is CASSSYGELTYEQYF.